The present T cell receptor (beta chain) was sequenced within a study of regulatory T cells in long-lasting Graves disease. Study-level results: Newly diagnosed patients shared about a thousand public clonotypes; persistent patients shared around 2,500.

Sample time point: newly diagnosed GD, antithyroid drugs for less than 3 months. PBMCs were the source of the RNA used for TCR sequencing. This clonotype has at least ten counts. The antigen remains undetermined. This CDR3 has 14 residues. Trimming cost V 3 bases and J 6 bases, with 14 bases left between them. iRepertoire HTBI primers and Arm-PCR of CDR3 regions built TCR beta libraries. One entry per CDR3 protein results from TCRdb running MiXCR on the multiplex PCR reads. The sample shows some 340,000 distinct CDR3 sequences, about 11% of them seen only once. The same specimen was also included in a second study, on T cells in Graves' hyperthyroidism and ophthalmopathy. That study adds: In the first-round RT-PCR of the TCR CDR3, the HTBI primer set was used. A model of 13 V-J features distinguished ophthalmopathy from stable hyperthyroidism.

This specimen was peripheral blood mononuclear cells (PBMCs), taken at new diagnosis, from a patient treated with antithyroid drugs. This chain uses TRBV12-3 or TRBV12-4 with TRBJ1-2; D possibly corresponds to TRBD1 (5 bases). The origin of this receptor is a woman under 30 with Graves disease. The CDR3 DNA follows: TGTGCCAGCAGTTTGGTCCTCGGGGGTAATGGCTACACCTTC. Protein product: CASSLVLGGNGYTF.